This T cell receptor (beta chain) was profiled in a study of regulatory T cells in long-lasting Graves disease. Time point specified: persistent/refractory GD, antithyroid drugs over 5 years with positive TRAb. TCR sequences were obtained from RNA taken from PBMCs. Arm-PCR of CDR3 regions and iRepertoire HTBI primers were used to build TCR beta libraries. From the multiplex PCR reads, TCRdb called clonotypes with MiXCR, one entry per CDR3 protein. Of more than 350,000 distinct CDR3 sequences in the sample, 20% to 25% are singletons; the top ten hold around an eighth. CDR3 size: 16 residues. Trimming at V came to 5 bases and at J to 1 base, leaving 8 bases not matched to a gene. The germline V gene has CDR1 SNHLY and CDR2 FYNNEI.

This chain connects TRBV2 to TRBJ2-7; the match to TRBD2 covers 10 bases. This material consisted of peripheral blood mononuclear cells (PBMCs), taken when the disease was refractory, from a patient treated with antithyroid drugs. The sequence was collected from a female donor with Graves disease. The CDR3 is CASSLSSGSRSYEQYF. CDR3 in DNA: TGTGCCAGCAGTTTATCTAGCGGGAGTAGGTCCTACGAGCAGTACTTC.